The source of this TCR beta chain is a study of blood T cell repertoires in COVID-19. Study information: Whether acute or convalescent, the COVID-19 samples came from the United States, Italy and Spain.

The repertoire was sequenced with immunoSEQ multiplex PCR; TCRdb's copy has only in-frame clones and lacks some. The sample yields around 260,000 clones, about 85% seen once. Looked up from germline, CDR1 is MDHEN and CDR2 is SYDVKM. The CDR3 length is 18 residues. J gave up 1 base and V 0 bases, and 6 bases lay outside the gene matches. The clonotype was recovered from a man aged 55 to 70 with acute or convalescent COVID-19. The chain recombines TRBV28 with TRBJ2-2; 9 nucleotides match TRBD1. Material for sequencing was peripheral blood. CDR3 nucleotides: TGTGCCAGCAGTTTATGGACAGGGGGGGAAGTGAACACCGGGGAGCTGTTTTTT. Protein: CASSLWTGGEVNTGELFF.